Listed below are T cell receptor beta chains from one sample, sequenced in a study of CD8 T cells in Susac syndrome. MiXCR was run by TCRdb on the immunoSEQ multiplex PCR reads, yielding one entry per CDR3 protein. The sample gives around 200,000 distinct CDR3 sequences, 85% to 95% of which show up once; approximately 0.08% is in the top ten. The sequenced sample was CD4+ T cells from PBMCs. The origin of the receptors is a human donor with multiple sclerosis. Both conserved end residues are part of each CDR3. D genes are given only for firm matches. The size entry is marked missing in some rows and otherwise reads once, few, many or a size class.

D: .; J: TRBJ2-7; V: TRBV20-1; size: .; CDR3: CSARDPGKRISSGQYF; DNA: TGCAGTGCTAGAGATCCGGGCAAGCGTATCTCCTCCGGGCAGTACTTC
D: TRBD1; J: TRBJ1-6; V: TRBV6-2/TRBV6-3; size: .; CDR3: CASSYSSSGQGNSPLHF; DNA: TGTGCCAGCAGTTACTCCTCTTCCGGACAGGGCAATTCACCCCTCCACTTT
D: TRBD1; J: TRBJ2-1; V: TRBV3-1; size: .; CDR3: CASSQDITGGRYQFF; DNA: TGTGCCAGCAGCCAAGATATCACAGGGGGCAGGTATCAGTTCTTC
D: TRBD1; J: TRBJ2-7; V: TRBV7-7; size: once; CDR3: CASSQGQSGEQYF; DNA: TGTGCTAGCAGCCAGGGACAGAGTGGCGAGCAGTACTTC
D: .; J: TRBJ1-1; V: TRBV29-1; size: .; CDR3: CSVEWGPEAFF; DNA: TGCAGCGTTGAATGGGGGCCTGAAGCTTTCTTT
D: .; J: TRBJ1-6; V: TRBV6-1; size: .; CDR3: CASSFRLDSPLHF; DNA: TGTGCCAGCAGTTTCCGACTGGATTCACCCCTCCACTTT
D: TRBD2; J: TRBJ2-1; V: TRBV29-1; size: .; CDR3: CSVEPSGGNEQFF; DNA: TGCAGCGTTGAGCCTAGCGGGGGGAATGAGCAGTTCTTC
D: .; J: TRBJ2-2; V: TRBV2; size: .; CDR3: CASSLLLLAGELFF; DNA: TGTGCCAGCAGCCTATTACTCCTCGCCGGGGAGCTGTTTTTT
D: .; J: TRBJ2-6; V: TRBV29-1; size: .; CDR3: CSVEDPAEPGANVLTF; DNA: TGCAGCGTTGAAGACCCCGCGGAGCCTGGGGCCAACGTCCTGACTTTC
D: .; J: TRBJ2-4; V: TRBV30; size: once; CDR3: CAWSRDAKNIQYF; DNA: TGTGCCTGGAGTAGGGATGCCAAAAACATTCAGTACTTC
D: .; J: TRBJ2-3; V: TRBV3-1; size: .; CDR3: CASSRYGTGMDTQYF; DNA: TGTGCCAGCAGCCGGTACGGGACTGGGATGGATACGCAGTATTTT
D: .; J: TRBJ2-5; V: TRBV9; size: .; CDR3: CASSVGGPSETQYF; DNA: TGTGCCAGCAGCGTAGGCGGGCCATCAGAGACCCAGTACTTC
D: .; J: TRBJ2-6; V: TRBV9; size: once; CDR3: CASSVAVSLFGGANVLTF; DNA: TGTGCCAGCAGCGTCGCAGTCTCACTCTTTGGGGGGGCCAACGTCCTGACTTTC
D: .; J: TRBJ1-4; V: TRBV20-1; size: .; CDR3: CSARPWANEKLFF; DNA: TGCAGTGCTAGGCCCTGGGCTAATGAAAAACTGTTTTTT
D: .; J: TRBJ2-4; V: TRBV18; size: .; CDR3: CASPPSREQNIQYF; DNA: TGTGCCAGCCCGCCGAGTAGGGAACAAAACATTCAGTACTTC
D: TRBD2; J: TRBJ2-3; V: TRBV4-2; size: once; CDR3: CASSQDGSERGLGDTQYF; DNA: TGTGCCAGCAGCCAAGATGGGTCTGAGCGGGGCTTGGGAGATACGCAGTATTTT
D: TRBD1; J: TRBJ2-6; V: TRBV12-3/TRBV12-4; size: .; CDR3: CASRSGQGAGGANVLTF; DNA: TGTGCCAGCAGATCTGGACAGGGGGCGGGTGGGGCCAACGTCCTGACTTTC
D: TRBD2; J: TRBJ2-3; V: TRBV7-9; size: once; CDR3: CASSLGASGGPGGTDTQYF; DNA: TGTGCCAGCAGCCTCGGGGCTAGCGGGGGCCCTGGGGGAACAGATACGCAGTATTTT
D: .; J: TRBJ2-1; V: TRBV5-1; size: .; CDR3: CASSLVGAGALGNEQFF; DNA: TGCGCCAGCAGCTTGGTCGGAGCAGGGGCGTTGGGGAATGAGCAGTTCTTC
D: TRBD2; J: TRBJ2-3; V: TRBV3-1; size: .; CDR3: CASSQDPLRGSTDTQYF; DNA: TGTGCCAGCAGCCAAGATCCCCTGCGGGGGTCCACAGATACGCAGTATTTT
D: .; J: TRBJ1-2; V: TRBV30; size: .; CDR3: CAWSVREPRGRGYGYTF; DNA: TGTGCCTGGAGTGTAAGGGAGCCCAGGGGCCGGGGCTATGGCTACACCTTC
D: .; J: TRBJ1-4; V: TRBV29-1; size: .; CDR3: CSVAANEKLFF; DNA: TGCAGCGTGGCCGCGAACGAAAAACTGTTTTTT
D: .; J: TRBJ2-1; V: TRBV20-1; size: once; CDR3: CSARDPRRAPVMGEQFF; DNA: TGCAGTGCTAGAGATCCCCGTCGGGCCCCGGTGATGGGTGAGCAGTTCTTC
D: TRBD2; J: TRBJ2-3; V: TRBV3-1; size: .; CDR3: CASSQEAPGLAGASTDTQYF; DNA: TGTGCCAGCAGCCAAGAGGCACCGGGACTAGCGGGGGCCAGCACAGATACGCAGTATTTT
D: .; J: TRBJ1-1; V: TRBV20-1; size: .; CDR3: CSARSGGRSTEAFF; DNA: TGCAGTGCTAGATCGGGAGGGAGGAGCACTGAAGCTTTCTTT
D: .; J: TRBJ2-5; V: TRBV20-1; size: .; CDR3: CSARRGQDF; DNA: TGCAGTGCTAGACGGGGGCAGGACTTC
D: .; J: TRBJ2-7; V: TRBV29-1; size: once; CDR3: CSVGTYEQYF; DNA: TGCAGCGTTGGGACCTACGAGCAGTACTTC
D: .; J: TRBJ1-2; V: TRBV3-1; size: once; CDR3: CASSQAALGGYGYTF; DNA: TGTGCCAGCAGTCAGGCCGCCCTTGGCGGCTATGGCTACACCTTC
D: TRBD1; J: TRBJ1-2; V: TRBV30; size: .; CDR3: CAYRGDGYTF; DNA: TGTGCCTACAGGGGGGATGGCTACACCTTC
D: .; J: TRBJ2-3; V: TRBV9; size: .; CDR3: CASSVQADLDTQYF; DNA: TGTGCCAGCAGCGTCCAGGCCGACCTCGATACGCAGTATTTT
D: TRBD2; J: TRBJ2-5; V: TRBV20-1; size: .; CDR3: CSAREGLAGKETQYF; DNA: TGCAGTGCTAGGGAGGGACTAGCGGGGAAAGAGACCCAGTACTTC
D: .; J: TRBJ2-3; V: TRBV11-2; size: .; CDR3: CASSFFDSTDTQYF; DNA: TGTGCCAGCAGCTTTTTCGACAGCACAGATACGCAGTATTTT
D: TRBD1; J: TRBJ2-5; V: TRBV20-1; size: .; CDR3: CSASTGVGETQYF; DNA: TGCAGTGCTTCTACAGGGGTGGGAGAGACCCAGTACTTC
D: .; J: TRBJ2-5; V: TRBV15; size: .; CDR3: CATSRDRSETQYF; DNA: TGTGCCACCAGCAGAGATCGGAGTGAGACCCAGTACTTC
D: .; J: TRBJ2-5; V: TRBV15; size: .; CDR3: CATSGPWGEQETQYF; DNA: TGTGCCACCAGCGGACCGTGGGGGGAGCAAGAGACCCAGTACTTC
D: .; J: TRBJ2-3; V: TRBV7-2; size: few; CDR3: CASSITDTQYF; DNA: TGTGCCAGCAGCATCACAGATACGCAGTATTTT
D: .; J: TRBJ1-1; V: TRBV29-1; size: few; CDR3: CSVDPTGGEKAFF; DNA: TGCAGCGTTGATCCCACTGGGGGGGAGAAAGCTTTCTTT
D: TRBD1; J: TRBJ2-3; V: TRBV19; size: .; CDR3: CASSRGQGTDTQYF; DNA: TGTGCCAGTAGCAGGGGGCAGGGCACAGATACGCAGTATTTT
D: .; J: TRBJ2-2; V: TRBV5-1; size: .; CDR3: CASSRATPPAGELFF; DNA: TGCGCCAGCAGCCGGGCGACTCCTCCAGCCGGGGAGCTGTTTTTT
D: .; J: TRBJ2-4; V: TRBV29-1; size: .; CDR3: CSVADGLAVKNIQYF; DNA: TGCAGCGTTGCGGACGGACTCGCGGTCAAAAACATTCAGTACTTC
D: .; J: TRBJ2-5; V: TRBV30; size: once; CDR3: CAWSRDSIKETQYF; DNA: TGTGCCTGGAGCCGGGACTCGATCAAAGAGACCCAGTACTTC
D: .; J: TRBJ2-1; V: TRBV20-1; size: .; CDR3: CSAGMNDGFFYNEQFF; DNA: TGCAGTGCTGGCATGAATGACGGTTTTTTCTACAATGAGCAGTTCTTC
D: TRBD2; J: TRBJ2-1; V: TRBV7-9; size: .; CDR3: CASSRAGISSYNEQFF; DNA: TGTGCCAGCAGCAGAGCGGGGATCAGCTCCTACAATGAGCAGTTCTTC
D: TRBD1; J: TRBJ1-5; V: TRBV6-2/TRBV6-3; size: .; CDR3: CASSYSGTGGQPQHF; DNA: TGTGCCAGCAGTTATTCCGGGACAGGGGGCCAGCCCCAGCATTTT
D: .; J: TRBJ2-3; V: TRBV30; size: .; CDR3: CAWKPGPDTQYF; DNA: TGTGCCTGGAAACCCGGCCCAGATACGCAGTATTTT
D: TRBD2; J: TRBJ2-5; V: TRBV5-6; size: .; CDR3: CASSLALAEETQYF; DNA: TGTGCCAGCAGCTTGGCGCTAGCGGAAGAGACCCAGTACTTC
D: TRBD2; J: TRBJ2-1; V: TRBV5-6; size: once; CDR3: CASSFRTGLTYNEQFF; DNA: TGTGCCAGCAGCTTCCGCACGGGACTAACCTACAATGAGCAGTTCTTC
D: .; J: TRBJ1-6; V: TRBV3-1; size: .; CDR3: CASSPTGGQYSPLHF; DNA: TGTGCCAGCAGTCCCACGGGAGGTCAATATTCACCCCTCCACTTT
D: .; J: TRBJ1-5; V: TRBV28; size: once; CDR3: CASSLGGTNQPQHF; DNA: TGTGCCAGCAGTTTGGGGGGTACCAATCAGCCCCAGCATTTT